The present T cell receptor beta chain was sequenced within a study of technical replicates of blood from several donors. Data came from immunoSEQ multiplex PCR; TCRdb stores just in-frame clones and leaves some out. This sample yields tens of thousands of clones, of which about nine tenths are seen a single time; roughly 0.41% belongs to the top ten. CDR3 length: 15 residues. Germline-derived CDR1 and CDR2 are SGHRS and YFSETQ. With V trimmed by 6 bases and J by 1 base, 8 bases remained unmatched. This receptor was identified in a human donor in good health. The V gene is TRBV5-1, the J gene TRBJ1-1, with 8 nucleotides matching TRBD1. Sequences were obtained from T cells isolated from PBMCs. The CDR3 is CASTLNGQGNTEAFF. The CDR3 bases are TGCGCCAGCACCTTAAACGGACAGGGGAACACTGAAGCTTTCTTT.